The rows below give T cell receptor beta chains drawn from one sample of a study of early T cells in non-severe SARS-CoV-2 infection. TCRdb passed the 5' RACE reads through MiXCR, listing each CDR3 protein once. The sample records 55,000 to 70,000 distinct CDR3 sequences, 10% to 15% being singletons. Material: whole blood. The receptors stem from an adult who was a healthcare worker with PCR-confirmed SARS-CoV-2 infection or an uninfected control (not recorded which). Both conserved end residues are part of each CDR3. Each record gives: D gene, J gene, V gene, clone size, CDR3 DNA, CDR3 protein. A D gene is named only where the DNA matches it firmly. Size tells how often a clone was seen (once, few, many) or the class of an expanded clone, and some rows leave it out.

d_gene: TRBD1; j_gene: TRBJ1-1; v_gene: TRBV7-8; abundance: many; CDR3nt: TGTGCCAGCAGCCCCCTCTGGGACAGGGAGGGGAACACTGAAGCTTTCTTT; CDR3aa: CASSPLWDREGNTEAFF
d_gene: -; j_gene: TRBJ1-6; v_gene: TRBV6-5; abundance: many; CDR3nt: TGTGCCAGCAGTTACGAGCAACGGGGAAATTCACCCCTCCACTTT; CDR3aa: CASSYEQRGNSPLHF
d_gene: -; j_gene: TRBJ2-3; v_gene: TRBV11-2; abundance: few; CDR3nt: TGTGCCAGCAGCTTAGATGGGCTAGATACGCAGTATTTT; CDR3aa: CASSLDGLDTQYF
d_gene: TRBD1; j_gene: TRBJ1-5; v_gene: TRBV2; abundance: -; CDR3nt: TGTGCCAGCAGTGAAGGGACAGGGAATCAGCCCCAGCATTTT; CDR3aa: CASSEGTGNQPQHF
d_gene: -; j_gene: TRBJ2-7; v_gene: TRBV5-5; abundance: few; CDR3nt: TGTGCCAGCAGCTGGGGACACTCCTCCTACGAGCAGTACTTC; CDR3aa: CASSWGHSSYEQYF
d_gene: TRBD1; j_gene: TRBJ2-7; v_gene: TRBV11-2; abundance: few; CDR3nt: TGTGCCAGCAGACCGACAGGGGTAGGGGAGCAGTACTTC; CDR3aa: CASRPTGVGEQYF
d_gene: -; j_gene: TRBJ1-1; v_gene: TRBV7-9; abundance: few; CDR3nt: TGTGCCAGCAGCTTAATTGGTATCGCGGATGAAGCTTTCTTT; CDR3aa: CASSLIGIADEAFF
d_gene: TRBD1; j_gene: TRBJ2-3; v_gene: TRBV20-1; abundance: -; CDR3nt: TGCAGTGCTCAAGTAGGGACAGGGGGCAGGGATACGCAGTATTTT; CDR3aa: CSAQVGTGGRDTQYF
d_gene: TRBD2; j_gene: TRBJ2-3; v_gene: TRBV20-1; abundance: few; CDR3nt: TGCAGTGCACGGACTAGCGGGGGGCTTGGAGATACGCAGTATTTT; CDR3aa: CSARTSGGLGDTQYF
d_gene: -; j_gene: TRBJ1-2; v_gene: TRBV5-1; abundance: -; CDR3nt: TGCGCCAGCAGCTTGGTTCCAGATAACTATGGCTACACCTTC; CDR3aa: CASSLVPDNYGYTF
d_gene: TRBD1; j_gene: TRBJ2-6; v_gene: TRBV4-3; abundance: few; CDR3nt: TGCGCCAGCAGCCAAGAACAGGGGCCAACGAGCGGGGCCAACGTCCTGACTTTC; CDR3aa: CASSQEQGPTSGANVLTF
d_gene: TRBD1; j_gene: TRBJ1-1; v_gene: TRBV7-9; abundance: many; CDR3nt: TGTGCCAGCAGCTTAGCATCCCCAGGGCTAACTCTAAGTCGGACAGGGTCTGAAGCTTTCTTT; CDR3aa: CASSLASPGLTLSRTGSEAFF
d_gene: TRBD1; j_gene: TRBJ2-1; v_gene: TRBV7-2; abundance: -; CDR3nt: TGTGCCAGCAGCCCGGGACAGAGATACAATGAGCAGTTCTTC; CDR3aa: CASSPGQRYNEQFF
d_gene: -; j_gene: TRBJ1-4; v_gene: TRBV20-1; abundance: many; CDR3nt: TGCAGTGCTTTCCGGCCCAATGAAAAACTGTTTTTT; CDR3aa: CSAFRPNEKLFF
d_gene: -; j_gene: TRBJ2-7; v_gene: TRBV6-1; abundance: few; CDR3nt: TGTGCCAGCCCGGGAATCGGATCCCAGGGCTACGAGCAGTACTTC; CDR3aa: CASPGIGSQGYEQYF
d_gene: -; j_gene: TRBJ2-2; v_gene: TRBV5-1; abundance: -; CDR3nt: TGCGCCAGCAGCTTGTGGGGGGCCGGGGAGCTGTTTTTT; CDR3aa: CASSLWGAGELFF
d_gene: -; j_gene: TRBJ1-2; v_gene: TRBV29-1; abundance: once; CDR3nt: TGCAGCGTTGAAGATCAGACAGTTTATGGCTACACCTTC; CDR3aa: CSVEDQTVYGYTF
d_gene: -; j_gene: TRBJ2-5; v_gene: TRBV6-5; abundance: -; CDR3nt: TGTGCCAGCATGGGGGCGCCCGAGGTCCAGTACTTC; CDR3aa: CASMGAPEVQYF
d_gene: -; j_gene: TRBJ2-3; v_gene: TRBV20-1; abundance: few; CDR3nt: TGCAGTGCTAGAAGGACCGCGGGCCGCACAGATACGCAGTATTTT; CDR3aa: CSARRTAGRTDTQYF
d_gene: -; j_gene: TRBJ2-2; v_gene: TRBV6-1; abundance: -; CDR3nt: TGTGCCAGCCGAAGAGACACCGGGGAGCTGTTTTTT; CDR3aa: CASRRDTGELFF
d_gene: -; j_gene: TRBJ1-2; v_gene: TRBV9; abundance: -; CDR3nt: TGTGCCAGCAGCGCGAACTATGGCTACACCTTC; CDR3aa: CASSANYGYTF
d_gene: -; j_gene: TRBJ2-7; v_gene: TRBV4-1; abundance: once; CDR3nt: TGCGCCAGCAGTCCGGGACCATTCTACGAGCAGTACTTC; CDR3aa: CASSPGPFYEQYF
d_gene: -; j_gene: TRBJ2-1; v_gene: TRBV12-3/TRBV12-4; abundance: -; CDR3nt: TGTGCCAGCAGTTTAACAGACGACAATGAGCAGTTCTTC; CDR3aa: CASSLTDDNEQFF
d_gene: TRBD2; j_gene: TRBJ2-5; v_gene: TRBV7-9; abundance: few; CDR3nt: TGTGCCAGCAGCTCCCCCGGGACTAACAAGAGATGGACCCAGTACTTC; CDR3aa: CASSSPGTNKRWTQYF
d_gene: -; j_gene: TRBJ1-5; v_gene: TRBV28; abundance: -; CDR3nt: TGTGCCAGCAGCTGGGGGAATCAGCCCCAGCATTTT; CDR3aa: CASSWGNQPQHF
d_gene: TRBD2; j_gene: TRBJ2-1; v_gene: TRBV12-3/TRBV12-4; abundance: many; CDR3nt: TGTGCCAGCAGTGGGACTAGCGGGATCCCCTACAATGAGCAGTTCTTC; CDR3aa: CASSGTSGIPYNEQFF
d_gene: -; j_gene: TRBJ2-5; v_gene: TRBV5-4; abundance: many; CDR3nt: TGTGCCAGCAGCCCAGGCCCCGGGGAGACCCAGTACTTC; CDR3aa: CASSPGPGETQYF
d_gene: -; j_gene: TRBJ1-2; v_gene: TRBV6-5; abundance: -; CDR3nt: TGTGCCAGCAGTTACAGGGAGAACTATGGCTACACCTTC; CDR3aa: CASSYRENYGYTF
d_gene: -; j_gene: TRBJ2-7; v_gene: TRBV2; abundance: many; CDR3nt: TGTGCCAGCAAAGAAGAGGGGCCCTCCTACGAGCAGTACTTC; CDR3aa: CASKEEGPSYEQYF
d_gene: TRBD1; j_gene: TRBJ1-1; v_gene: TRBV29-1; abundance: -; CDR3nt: TGCAGCGTTGAAGGAGACAGGGCGGGCCTAAACACTGAAGCTTTCTTT; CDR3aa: CSVEGDRAGLNTEAFF
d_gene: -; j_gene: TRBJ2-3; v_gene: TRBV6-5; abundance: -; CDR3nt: TGTGCCAGCAGTTACAGGGCTACTAGCTCAGATACGCAGTATTTT; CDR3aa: CASSYRATSSDTQYF
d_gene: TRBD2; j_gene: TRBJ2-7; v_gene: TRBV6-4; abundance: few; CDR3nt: TGTGCCAGCACCCTCGGCGGGGGAGTAACCTACGAGCAGTACTTC; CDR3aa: CASTLGGGVTYEQYF
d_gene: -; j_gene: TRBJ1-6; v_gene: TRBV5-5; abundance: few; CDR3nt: TGTGCCAGCAGCACCCACAGGACGGATAATTCACCCCTCCACTTT; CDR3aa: CASSTHRTDNSPLHF
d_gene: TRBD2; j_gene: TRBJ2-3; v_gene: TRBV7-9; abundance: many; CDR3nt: TGTGCCAGCAGCCCTGGACTAGCCGGGGGCACAGATACGCAGTATTTT; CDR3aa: CASSPGLAGGTDTQYF
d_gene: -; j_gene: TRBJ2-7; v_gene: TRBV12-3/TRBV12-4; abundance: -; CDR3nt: TGTGCCAGCAGTTCTGGCTACGAGCAGTACTTC; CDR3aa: CASSSGYEQYF
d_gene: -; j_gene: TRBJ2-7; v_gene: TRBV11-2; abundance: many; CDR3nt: TGTGCCAGCAGCGCCCTGGGGGGGCAGCAGTACTTC; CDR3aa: CASSALGGQQYF